This T cell receptor beta chain was obtained from a study of CD4 T cells in lung cancer (dated by TCRdb to about 2019). Looking at the study overall: To find responses to candidate mutation-encoded neoepitopes, the study screened blood T cells from NSCLC patients and isolated neoantigen-specific CD4+ T-cell clones and TCRs. Deep sequencing of TCRB was used to follow the frequency of neoantigen-specific clonotypes in tumor resections, non-adjacent lung and cultured T-cell products. Treatments received by the patients before blood donation included platinum chemotherapy, and some patients received nivolumab or pembrolizumab. Tumor and non-adjacent lung tissue were obtained from four patients undergoing curative-intent resections for stage I-III non-small cell lung cancer. The patients who underwent resection had lung adenocarcinoma or squamous cell carcinoma, were aged 60 to 69 when blood was donated, and were mostly former smokers. What the authors observed across the whole study: Some responses derived from blood might reflect in vitro priming of naive T cells or cross-reactivity instead of memory responses to the cancer.

The germline V gene sets CDR1 to SNHLY and CDR2 to FYNNEI. The CDR3 goes from the cysteine to the phenylalanine over 15 residues. Solely the CDR3 DNA is kept, with 45 bases framed from the first base. Trimming accounts for 5 bases at V and 6 bases at J, while the number of junction bases matched to no gene is 11. Non-adjacent lung tissue was collected from the same resection as far from the malignant lesion as possible, at a distance of at least 3 cm. Turning to this clone: Its antigen has not been determined. Per-base qualities were not stored, and no clone one base away is much larger.

The library relied on the immunoSEQ multiplex PCR assay. DNA was isolated with Qiagen DNeasy or QIAamp micro DNA kits and TCRB sequenced with the Adaptive Biotechnology human TCRB sequencing kit. An Illumina MiSeq was used to sequence the TCRB libraries. The paper's data handling went like this. The kit provider's software was used to analyze TCRB sequence data, and Fisher's exact test was applied to assess tumor enrichment of clonotype templates. Imported from immuneACCESS, the table was reduced by TCRdb to in-frame sequences with V and J called. These copies leave out some clones; in studies compared against another copy, an unresolved V gene accounts for under half, and the cause of the remainder is not known. V, J and clone size are those of that table, while D and trimming were read from the DNA. This sample gives some 9,300 clones in total; 50% to 75% of them show up just once. Of the sample, 15% to 19% falls within the top ten clones.

Sequencing used normal lung tissue taken away from the tumor. The sequence derives from a man aged 60 to 75 with non-small cell lung cancer. In this chain, TRBV2 is recombined with TRBJ1-2; the junction holds 8 bases that match TRBD1. The DNA sequence is TGTGCCAGCAGTCCTTCCGGGACAGGAAATCATGGCTACACCTTC. It is translated as CASSPSGTGNHGYTF.